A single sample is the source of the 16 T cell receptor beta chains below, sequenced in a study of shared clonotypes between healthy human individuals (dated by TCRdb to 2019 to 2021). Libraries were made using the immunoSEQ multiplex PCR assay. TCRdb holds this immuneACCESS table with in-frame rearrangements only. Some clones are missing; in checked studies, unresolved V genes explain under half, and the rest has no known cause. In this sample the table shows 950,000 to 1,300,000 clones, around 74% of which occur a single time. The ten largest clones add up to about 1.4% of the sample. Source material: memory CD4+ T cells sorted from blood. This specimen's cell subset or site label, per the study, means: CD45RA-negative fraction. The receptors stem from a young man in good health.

The CDR3 sequence: CASSPSKAGVGTGELFF. The CDR3 bases are TGCGCCAGCAGCCCCTCTAAAGCGGGAGTTGGTACCGGGGAGCTGTTTTTT. The rearrangement uses TRBV5-1 and TRBJ2-2; 8 nucleotides agree with TRBD2. This CDR3 comprises 17 residues. V lost 4 bases to trimming and J lost 5 bases; unmatched junction nucleotides: 13. Germline CDR1 SGHRS, CDR2 YFSETQ.

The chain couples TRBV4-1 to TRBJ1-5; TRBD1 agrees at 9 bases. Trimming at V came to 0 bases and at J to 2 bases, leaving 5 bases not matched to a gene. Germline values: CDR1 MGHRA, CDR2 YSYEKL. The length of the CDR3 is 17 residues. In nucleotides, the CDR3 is TGCGCCAGCAGCCAAGAAGGGACAGGGATGGGCAATCAGCCCCAGCATTTT. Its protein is CASSQEGTGMGNQPQHF.

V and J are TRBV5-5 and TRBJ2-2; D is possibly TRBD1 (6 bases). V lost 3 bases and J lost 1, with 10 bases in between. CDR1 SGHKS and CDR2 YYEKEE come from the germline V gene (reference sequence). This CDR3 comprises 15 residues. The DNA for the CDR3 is TGTGCCAGCAGCTCCGGGACAAAGAACACCGGGGAGCTGTTTTTT. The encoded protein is CASSSGTKNTGELFF.

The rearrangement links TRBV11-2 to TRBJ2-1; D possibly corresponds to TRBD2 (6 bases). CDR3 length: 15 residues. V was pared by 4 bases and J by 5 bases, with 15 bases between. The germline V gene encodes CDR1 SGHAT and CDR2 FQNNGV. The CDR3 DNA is TGTGCCAGCAGCTCCGACGGGACTCCCGACAATGAGCAGTTCTTC. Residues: CASSSDGTPDNEQFF.

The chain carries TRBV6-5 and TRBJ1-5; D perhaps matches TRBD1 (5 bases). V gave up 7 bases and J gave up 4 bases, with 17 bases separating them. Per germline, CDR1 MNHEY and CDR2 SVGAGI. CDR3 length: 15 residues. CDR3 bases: TGTGCCAGCACTGCGACGGGAAAGGGGAATCAGCCCCAGCATTTT. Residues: CASTATGKGNQPQHF.

The CDR3 protein is CASSPTGSSYEQYF. CDR3 in DNA: TGTGCCAGCAGCCCGACAGGGTCCTCCTACGAGCAGTACTTC. The rearrangement links TRBV9 to TRBJ2-7, with 7 bases identical to TRBD1. The CDR3 is made up of 14 amino acids. The germline CDR1 and CDR2 sequences are SGDLS and YYNGEE. Germline trimming cut 4 bases from V and 0 bases from J; bases unmatched to any gene: 4.

In DNA form, the CDR3 reads TGTGCCAGCAGCTGGGGCAGGGTGTTCCCCAACGAGCAGTACTTC. Translation gives CASSWGRVFPNEQYF. The rearrangement uses TRBV5-6 and TRBJ2-7; TRBD1 might be the D (5 bases). Deletions cut 3 bases from V and 5 bases from J, with 18 bases between. Germline V gives CDR1 SGHDT, CDR2 YYEEEE. The CDR3 loop spans 15 amino acids. The variable domain in full, with the rest retrieved from reference TRBV5-6 and TRBJ2-7, is DAGVTQSPTHLIKTRGQQVTLRCSPKSGHDTVSWYQQALGQGPQFIFQYYEEEERQRGNFPDRFSGHQFPNYSSELNVNALLLGDSALYLCASSWGRVFPNEQYFGPGTRLTVT.

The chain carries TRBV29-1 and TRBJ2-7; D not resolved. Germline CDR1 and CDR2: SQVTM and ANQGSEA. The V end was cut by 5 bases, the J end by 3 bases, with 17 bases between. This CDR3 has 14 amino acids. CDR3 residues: CSVSLNVQFYEQYF. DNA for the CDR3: TGCAGCGTTTCCCTAAACGTCCAATTCTACGAGCAGTACTTC.

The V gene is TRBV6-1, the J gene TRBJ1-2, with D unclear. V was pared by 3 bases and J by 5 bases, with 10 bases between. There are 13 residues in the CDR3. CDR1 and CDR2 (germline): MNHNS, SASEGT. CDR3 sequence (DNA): TGTGCCAGCAGTGACCCGACGGCGTATGGCTACACCTTC. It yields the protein CASSDPTAYGYTF.

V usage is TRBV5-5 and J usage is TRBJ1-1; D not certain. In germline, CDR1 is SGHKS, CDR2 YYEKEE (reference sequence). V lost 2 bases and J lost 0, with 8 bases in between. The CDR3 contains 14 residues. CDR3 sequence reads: CASSLGPLNTEAFF. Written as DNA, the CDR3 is TGTGCCAGCAGCTTAGGACCGTTGAACACTGAAGCTTTCTTT.

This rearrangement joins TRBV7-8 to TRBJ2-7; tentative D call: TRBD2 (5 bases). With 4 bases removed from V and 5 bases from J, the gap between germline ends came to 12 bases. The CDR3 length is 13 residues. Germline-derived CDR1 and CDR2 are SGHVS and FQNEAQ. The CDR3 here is CASSWERADEQYF. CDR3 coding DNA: TGTGCCAGCAGCTGGGAGAGAGCGGACGAGCAGTACTTC.

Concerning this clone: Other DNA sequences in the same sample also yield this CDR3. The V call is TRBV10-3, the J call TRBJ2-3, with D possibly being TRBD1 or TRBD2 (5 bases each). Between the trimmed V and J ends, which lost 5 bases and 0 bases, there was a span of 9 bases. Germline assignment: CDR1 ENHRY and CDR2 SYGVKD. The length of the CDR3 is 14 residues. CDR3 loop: CAISPGRSTDTQYF. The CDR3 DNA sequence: TGTGCCATCAGTCCGGGACGAAGCACAGATACGCAGTATTTT.

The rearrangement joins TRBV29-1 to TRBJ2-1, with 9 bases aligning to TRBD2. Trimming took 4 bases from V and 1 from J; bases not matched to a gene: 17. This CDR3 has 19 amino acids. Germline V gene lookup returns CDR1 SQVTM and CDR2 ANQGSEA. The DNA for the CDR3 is TGCAGCGTTGTGGGCACTAGCGGGCCGAAGGGGGGATCCTACAATGAGCAGTTCTTC. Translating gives CSVVGTSGPKGGSYNEQFF.

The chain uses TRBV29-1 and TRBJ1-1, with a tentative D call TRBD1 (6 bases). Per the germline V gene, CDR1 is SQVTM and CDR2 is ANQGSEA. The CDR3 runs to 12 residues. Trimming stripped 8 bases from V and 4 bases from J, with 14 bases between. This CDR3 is CSFTGSATEAFF. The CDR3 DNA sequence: TGCAGCTTTACAGGGTCCGCCACTGAAGCTTTCTTT.

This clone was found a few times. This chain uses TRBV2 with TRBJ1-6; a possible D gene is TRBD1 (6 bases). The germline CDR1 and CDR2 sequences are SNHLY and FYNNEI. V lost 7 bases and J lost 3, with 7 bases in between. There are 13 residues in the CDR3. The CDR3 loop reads CASKGDYNSPLHF. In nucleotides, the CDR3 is TGTGCCAGCAAGGGGGACTATAATTCACCCCTCCACTTT.

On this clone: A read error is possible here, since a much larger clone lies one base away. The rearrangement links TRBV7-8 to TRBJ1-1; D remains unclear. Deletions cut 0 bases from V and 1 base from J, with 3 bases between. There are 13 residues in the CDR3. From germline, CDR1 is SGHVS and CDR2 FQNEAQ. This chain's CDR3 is CASSLAENTEAFF. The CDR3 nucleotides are TGTGCCAGCAGCTTAGCCGAGAACACTGAAGCTTTCTTT.